These 23 T cell receptor beta chains originate from one sample sequenced in a study of identical twins. TCRdb used MiXCR to reprocess the 5' RACE reads, holding one entry per CDR3 protein. The sample has some 600,000 distinct CDR3 sequences, 7.1% seen once; the top ten hold roughly 1.6%. These sequences were also reported in another study, on yellow fever vaccine responses in identical twins.

The specimen sequenced was PBMCs. The receptors here all came from a woman under 30 in good health.

This clonotype has at least ten counts. This chain uses TRBV12-3 or TRBV12-4 with TRBJ1-1, with D possibly being TRBD1 (6 bases). V was pared by 6 bases and J by 4 bases, with 15 bases between. The CDR3 loop spans 14 amino acids. The CDR3 DNA reads TGTGCCAGCAGCTTCACCGGGGGCCGCACTGAAGCTTTCTTT. It yields the protein CASSFTGGRTEAFF.

The J gene is TRBJ2-7, the V gene TRBV18, with 8 bases that match TRBD1. The germline CDR1 and CDR2 sequences are KGHSH and LQKENI. With 0 bases clipped from V and 5 bases from J, the junction kept 3 bases outside the gene matches. The CDR3 consists of 14 residues. CDR3 loop: CASSPPNRGDEQYV. CDR3 nucleotides: TGTGCCAGCTCACCACCAAACAGGGGGGACGAGCAGTACGTC.

This clonotype occurred a few times. This chain connects TRBV6-5 to TRBJ2-1, with D uncertain. CDR1 MNHEY and CDR2 SVGAGI come from the germline V gene. Trimming removed 2 bases from V and 0 bases from J, with 5 bases in between. This CDR3 spans 14 amino acids. CDR3 sequence: CASSYGDSYNEQFF. The CDR3 nucleotides are TGTGCCAGCAGTTACGGGGACTCCTACAATGAGCAGTTCTTC.

The V call is TRBV20-1, the J call TRBJ2-2; D is perhaps TRBD1 (6 bases). Trimming took off 6 bases at V and 1 base at J, with 12 bases between the two ends. The CDR3 has 14 residues. The germline gives CDR1 DFQATT, CDR2 SNEGSKA (reference sequence). The CDR3 DNA reads TGCAGTGCGTACGGGACACTGAACACCGGGGAGCTGTTTTTT. Translation: CSAYGTLNTGELFF.

V and J are TRBV7-9 and TRBJ2-3, with 10 nucleotides matching TRBD2. The length of the CDR3 is 16 residues. The V and J ends lost 2 bases and 4 bases, in that order; junction bases with no gene match: 6. Germline V gene lookup returns CDR1 SEHNR and CDR2 FQNEAQ (reference sequence). CDR3 amino acids: CASSLSSGSLSDTQYF. Here the CDR3 DNA reads TGTGCCAGCAGCTTATCTAGCGGGAGTTTGTCAGATACGCAGTATTTT.

There are many counts of this clonotype. This chain connects TRBV12-3 or TRBV12-4 to TRBJ2-2; perhaps D is TRBD1 or TRBD2 (5 bases each). V was trimmed by 7 bases and J by 1 base, leaving 16 bases between them. The CDR3 is made up of 16 amino acids. The CDR3 DNA is TGTGCCAGCACCCCTCCGGGGCCGCGGAACACCGGGGAGCTGTTTTTT. It encodes CASTPPGPRNTGELFF.

At least ten counts were recorded for this clonotype. This chain uses TRBV4-1 with TRBJ1-4; the D is unclear. The germline CDR1 and CDR2 sequences are MGHRA and YSYEKL. The CDR3 sequence is 13 residues long. V lost 7 bases, J lost 8 bases, and 14 bases lay in between. This CDR3 is CASKIRGGEKLFF. The CDR3 coding sequence is TGCGCCAGCAAGATCCGGGGTGGAGAAAAACTGTTTTTT.

The chain recombines TRBV28 with TRBJ1-2, with D perhaps TRBD1 (5 bases). The CDR3 runs 13 residues. The germline V gene has CDR1 MDHEN and CDR2 SYDVKM. Trimming shortened V by 5 bases and J by 8 bases, and 15 bases separated the two germline ends. CDR3 region: CASSRDPAGGYTF. In DNA, the CDR3 is TGTGCCAGCAGTCGGGACCCCGCCGGGGGCTACACCTTC.

Written as DNA, the CDR3 is TGCGCCAGCAGGCCTGGAGTGATCAAAAAAAAAATAGAAACCGGGGAGCTGTTTTTT. This sequence encodes CASRPGVIKKKIETGELFF. The genes are TRBV10-1 and TRBJ2-2; D is undetermined. Germline CDR1 and CDR2: WNHNN and SYGVQD (reference sequence). This CDR3 comprises 19 residues. V lost 6 bases to trimming and J lost 5 bases, with 28 bases between them.

The CDR3 sequence is CATLLTGSTNTGELFF. CDR3 bases: TGTGCCACCTTATTGACAGGGTCGACGAACACCGGGGAGCTGTTTTTT. The rearrangement joins TRBV12-3 or TRBV12-4 to TRBJ2-2, with 7 bases identical to TRBD1. Trimming cost V 10 bases and J 0 bases; bases outside gene matches: 11. The CDR3 loop spans 16 amino acids.

J is TRBJ2-3 and V is TRBV6-1, with D maybe TRBD1 (5 bases). Trimming took off 6 bases at V and 4 bases at J, with 14 bases between the two ends. Germline V gene data show CDR1 as MNHNS and CDR2 as SASEGT. The CDR3 consists of 14 residues. The CDR3 region has the DNA TGTGCCAGCAGGGCCAGGGCAAGTTCAGATACGCAGTATTTT. Amino acids: CASRARASSDTQYF.

The rearrangement uses TRBV7-7 and TRBJ2-5; no clear D gene. V was trimmed by 5 bases and J by 0 bases, leaving 10 bases between them. This CDR3 is 14 amino acids long. Per germline, CDR1 SSHAT and CDR2 FNYEAQ (reference sequence). The CDR3 nucleotides are TGTGCCAGCAGCGTAACCCCGTACCAAGAGACCCAGTACTTC. Amino acids: CASSVTPYQETQYF.

This clonotype has ten or more counts. This rearrangement joins TRBV12-3 or TRBV12-4 to TRBJ1-3, with D maybe TRBD1 (6 bases). The length of the CDR3 is 15 residues. The chain's CDR3 is CASSKQGLSGNTIYF. Written as DNA, the CDR3 is TGTGCGTCGTCGAAACAGGGCCTCTCTGGAAACACCATATATTTT.

At least ten counts were recorded for this clonotype. The genes are TRBV2 and TRBJ2-5; 9 bases fit TRBD2. Germline-derived CDR1 and CDR2 are SNHLY and FYNNEI. The CDR3 is made up of 15 amino acids. The V gene end was trimmed by 11 bases and the J gene end by 2 bases; junction bases not matched to a gene: 12. The CDR3 DNA reads TGTGCCTCCTCTGCGCGACTAGCGGAACAAGAGACCCAGTACTTC. Amino acid sequence: CASSARLAEQETQYF.

The chain employs TRBV7-3 and TRBJ2-2; 10 bases map to TRBD2. J gave up 3 bases and V 1 base, and 23 bases lay outside the gene matches. Germline V lookup: CDR1 SGHTA, CDR2 FQGTGA. The CDR3 length is 23 residues. The CDR3 spells CASSLSPGTSAKTEPRDTGELFF. For the CDR3, the DNA is TGTGCCAGCAGCTTAAGTCCTGGGACTAGCGCGAAGACTGAGCCCCGAGACACCGGGGAGCTGTTTTTT.

The chain joins TRBV27 to TRBJ2-7; TRBD1 agrees at 7 bases. The CDR3 is made up of 16 amino acids. Germline V gives CDR1 MNHEY, CDR2 SMNVEV (reference sequence). Trimming removed 4 bases from V and 4 bases from J; junction bases left unmatched: 13. CDR3 DNA: TGTGCCAGCAGTTGCCTGCATCGGACAGGACCATACGAGCAGTACTTC. It is translated as CASSCLHRTGPYEQYF.

The chain combines TRBV20-1 with TRBJ2-1, with no clear D. Trimming shortened V by 3 bases and J by 6 bases, and 15 bases separated the two germline ends. The CDR3 runs 14 residues. Germline V gene sequence: CDR1 DFQATT, CDR2 SNEGSKA (reference sequence). The CDR3 loop is CSARGNMNLNEQFF. The CDR3, as DNA: TGCAGTGCTAGGGGAAATATGAACCTCAATGAGCAGTTCTTC.

The chain is built from TRBV12-3 or TRBV12-4 and TRBJ2-3; no reliable D call. This CDR3 is 16 amino acids long. V lost 5 bases to trimming and J lost 0 bases, with 15 bases between them. The CDR3 sequence: CASSLRPETSTDTQYF. DNA for the CDR3: TGTGCCAGCAGTCTCAGACCAGAAACTAGCACAGATACGCAGTATTTT.

This clonotype came up many times. The V and J genes are TRBV5-1 and TRBJ2-1; TRBD2 agrees at 7 bases. V was pared by 3 bases and J by 8 bases, with 17 bases of the junction left unmatched. CDR3 size: 17 residues. Germline loops: CDR1 SGHRS, CDR2 YFSETQ. The CDR3 DNA reads TGCGCCAGCAGCTCTGGGGGGACTATCGGTGGGTTGGATGAGCAGTTCTTC. Its protein product is CASSSGGTIGGLDEQFF.

This clonotype was counted a few times. J is TRBJ2-5 and V is TRBV7-9, with 8 bases matching TRBD1. CDR3 length: 14 amino acids. From germline, CDR1 is SEHNR and CDR2 FQNEAQ (reference sequence). V lost 6 bases and J lost 5; bases outside the gene matches: 8. CDR3 nucleotides: TGTGCCAGCAGGATGGGGACAGGCAGGGAGACCCAGTACTTC. Encoded protein: CASRMGTGRETQYF.

This clonotype was detected only a few times. The chain links TRBV6-5 to TRBJ2-7; perhaps TRBD1 as D (6 bases). Germline V CDR1 and CDR2: MNHEY, SVGAGI. This CDR3 is 14 amino acids long. Trimming removed 2 bases from V and 6 bases from J, with 14 bases in between. The CDR3 DNA reads as TGTGCCAGCAGTTACGGGCAGGGGATTCTCGAGCAGTACTTC. It translates to CASSYGQGILEQYF.

There are many counts of this clonotype. The rearrangement joins TRBV7-8 to TRBJ1-1; D is unresolved. The CDR3 spans 14 residues. V dropped 5 bases and J dropped 1 base, with 11 bases sitting between them. CDR1 is SGHVS, CDR2 FQNEAQ, per germline. In nucleotides, the CDR3 is TGTGCCAGCAGCCTCCTTGAGGGGAACACTGAAGCTTTCTTT. Translation gives CASSLLEGNTEAFF.

This clonotype has ten or more counts. This chain links TRBV29-1 with TRBJ2-1; TRBD1 matches at 8 bases. Germline V gene lookup returns CDR1 SQVTM and CDR2 ANQGSEA. J was trimmed by 7 bases and V by 5 bases; bases with no gene match: 10. The CDR3 totals 14 residues. The CDR3 nucleotides are TGCAGCGTTCTCGGGACAGGCTACCGTAATGAGCAGTTCTTC. Its protein is CSVLGTGYRNEQFF.